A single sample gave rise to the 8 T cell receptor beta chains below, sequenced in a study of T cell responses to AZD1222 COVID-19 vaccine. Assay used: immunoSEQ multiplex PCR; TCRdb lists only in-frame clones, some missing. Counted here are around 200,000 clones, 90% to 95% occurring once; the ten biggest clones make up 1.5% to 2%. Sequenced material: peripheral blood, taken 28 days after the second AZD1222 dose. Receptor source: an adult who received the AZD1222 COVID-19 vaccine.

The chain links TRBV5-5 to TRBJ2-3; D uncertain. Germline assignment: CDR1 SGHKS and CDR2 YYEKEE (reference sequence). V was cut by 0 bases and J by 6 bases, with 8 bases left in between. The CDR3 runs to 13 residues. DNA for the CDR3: TGTGCCAGCAGCTTGGGTACAGCGGATACGCAGTATTTT. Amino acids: CASSLGTADTQYF.

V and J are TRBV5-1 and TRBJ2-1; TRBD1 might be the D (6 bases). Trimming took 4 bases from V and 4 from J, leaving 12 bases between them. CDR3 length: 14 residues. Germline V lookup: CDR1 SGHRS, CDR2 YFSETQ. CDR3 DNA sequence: TGCGCCAGCAGCATGACAGGCGGATACAATGAGCAGTTCTTC. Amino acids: CASSMTGGYNEQFF.

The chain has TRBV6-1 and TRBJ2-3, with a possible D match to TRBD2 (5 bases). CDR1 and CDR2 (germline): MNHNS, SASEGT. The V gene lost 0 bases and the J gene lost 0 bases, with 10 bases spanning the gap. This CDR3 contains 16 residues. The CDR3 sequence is CASSEAWRTSTDTQYF. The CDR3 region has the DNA TGTGCCAGCAGTGAAGCTTGGAGGACGAGCACAGATACGCAGTATTTT.

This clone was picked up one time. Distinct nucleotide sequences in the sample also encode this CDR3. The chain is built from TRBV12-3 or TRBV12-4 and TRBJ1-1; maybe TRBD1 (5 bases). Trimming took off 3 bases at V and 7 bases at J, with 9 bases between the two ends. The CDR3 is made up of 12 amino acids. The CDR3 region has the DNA TGTGCCAGCAGTTTTGGGCAGGGTGAAGCTTTCTTT. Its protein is CASSFGQGEAFF.

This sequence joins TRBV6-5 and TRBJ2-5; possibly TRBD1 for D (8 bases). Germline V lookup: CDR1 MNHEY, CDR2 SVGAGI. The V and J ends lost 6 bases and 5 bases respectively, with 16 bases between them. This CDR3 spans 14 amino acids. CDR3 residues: CASRSQGGRETQYF. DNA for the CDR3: TGTGCCAGCAGATCACAGGGGGGGAGGGAGACCCAGTACTTC.

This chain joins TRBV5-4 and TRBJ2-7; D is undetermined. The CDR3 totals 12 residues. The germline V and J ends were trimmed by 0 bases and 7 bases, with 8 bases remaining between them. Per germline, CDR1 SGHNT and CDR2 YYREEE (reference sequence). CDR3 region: CASSLDRREQYF. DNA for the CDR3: TGTGCCAGCAGCTTGGATAGGCGTGAGCAGTACTTC.

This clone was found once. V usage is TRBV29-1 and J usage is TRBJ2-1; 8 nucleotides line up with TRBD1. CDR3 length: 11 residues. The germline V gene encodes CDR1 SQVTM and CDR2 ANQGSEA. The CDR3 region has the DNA TGCAGTGACAGGGGCGACAATGAGCAGTTCTTC. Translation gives CSDRGDNEQFF.

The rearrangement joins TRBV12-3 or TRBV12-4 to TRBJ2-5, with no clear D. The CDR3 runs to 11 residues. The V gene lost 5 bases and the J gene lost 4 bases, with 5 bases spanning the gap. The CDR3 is CASSIGETQYF. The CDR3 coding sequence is TGTGCCAGCAGTATCGGAGAGACCCAGTACTTC.